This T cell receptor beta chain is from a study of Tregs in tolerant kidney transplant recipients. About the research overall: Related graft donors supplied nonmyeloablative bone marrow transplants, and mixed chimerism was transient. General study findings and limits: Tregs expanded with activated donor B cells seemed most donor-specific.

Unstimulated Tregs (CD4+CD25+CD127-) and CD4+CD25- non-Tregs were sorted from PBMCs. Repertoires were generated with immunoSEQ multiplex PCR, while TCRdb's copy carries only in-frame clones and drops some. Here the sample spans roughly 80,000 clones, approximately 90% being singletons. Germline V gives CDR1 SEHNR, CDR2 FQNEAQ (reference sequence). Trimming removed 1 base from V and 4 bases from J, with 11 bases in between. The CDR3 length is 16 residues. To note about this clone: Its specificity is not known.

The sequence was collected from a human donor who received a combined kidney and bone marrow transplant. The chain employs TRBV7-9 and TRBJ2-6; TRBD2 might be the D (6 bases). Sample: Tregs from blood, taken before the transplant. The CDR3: CASSLGGGNGANVLTF. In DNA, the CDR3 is TGTGCCAGCAGCTTAGGCGGAGGGAACGGGGCCAACGTCCTGACTTTC.